A single sample gave rise to the 18 T cell receptor beta chains below, sequenced in a study of CXCR3-negative and CXCR3-positive naive CD8 T cells. UMI-labeled 5' RACE TRB cDNA libraries were prepared from the cells. TCRdb re-analyzed the 5' RACE reads; it lists each CDR3 protein once, without DNA. Seen in this sample are over 70,000 distinct CDR3 sequences; the ten most common clones hold over 1.5%. The sample taken for sequencing was naive CXCR3- CD8+ T cells from blood. Subset specified: CD45RO-CCR7+CD27+CD95- naive CD8+ T cells lacking CXCR3 (TNR3-). Receptors were obtained from a human donor in good health. Some clones in this sample may be carry-over from other donors' samples.

The rearrangement uses TRBV21-1 and TRBJ2-3; as DNA is missing, the TRBD2 call by TCRdb cannot be tested. TRBV21-1 represents a pseudogene. This CDR3 is 16 amino acids long. The CDR3 loop is CASSKGRASFADTQYF.

The chain couples TRBV27 to TRBJ2-6; checking the TCRdb D call of TRBD2 is not possible without DNA. The CDR3 consists of 18 residues. The germline CDR1 and CDR2 sequences are MNHEY and SMNVEV (reference sequence). The CDR3 here is CASSLSLAGLSGANVLTF.

V and J are TRBV7-9 and TRBJ2-1. Looked up from germline, CDR1 is SEHNR and CDR2 is FQNEAQ (reference sequence). The CDR3 contains 15 residues. The CDR3 sequence: CASSPSGSSYNEQFF.

CDR3 protein: CASSRPGLVLVETQYF. This chain uses TRBV14 with TRBJ2-5; there is no DNA to check the TCRdb D call of TRBD1. In germline, CDR1 is SGHDN, CDR2 FVKESK. The CDR3 totals 16 residues.

The rearrangement joins TRBV7-6 to TRBJ2-3; TCRdb outputs TRBD2, but without DNA this stays unchecked. This CDR3 spans 17 amino acids. CDR1 SGHVS and CDR2 FNYEAQ come from the germline V gene. CDR3 sequence reads: CASSLDSPGGDTDTQYF.

This sequence joins TRBV10-3 and TRBJ1-1. This CDR3 comprises 12 residues. Per the germline V gene, CDR1 is ENHRY and CDR2 is SYGVKD. CDR3 loop: CATGLRVTEAFF.

The chain employs TRBV11-3 and TRBJ1-2; with no DNA, the TCRdb D assignment of TRBD1 cannot be verified. The CDR3 consists of 16 residues. The V gene's germline CDR1 is SGHNT and CDR2 YENEEA. Here the CDR3 reads CASSLRTGGDVDGYTF.

The genes are TRBV28 and TRBJ2-7. The germline V gene encodes CDR1 MDHEN and CDR2 SYDVKM. CDR3 length: 12 amino acids. Here the CDR3 reads CASSLTGPLQYF.

In terms of frequency, this clonotype is medium-sized (0.01 to 0.1%). V gene TRBV7-3 combines with J gene TRBJ1-1. Germline values: CDR1 SGHTA, CDR2 FQGTGA. The CDR3 is 15 amino acids. CDR3 in amino acids: CASSFLRRGATEAFF. The variable domain in full, with the rest retrieved from reference TRBV7-3 and TRBJ1-1, is GAGVSQTPSNKVTEKGKYVELRCDPISGHTALYWYRQSLGQGPEFLIYFQGTGAADDSGLPNDRFFAVRPEGSVSTLKIQRTERGDSAVYLCASSFLRRGATEAFFGQGTRLTVV.

The J gene is TRBJ2-2, the V gene TRBV4-3; TCRdb gives TRBD1 as the D gene, but with no DNA this cannot be confirmed. The CDR3 is 17 amino acids. Per germline, CDR1 LGHNA and CDR2 YSLEER. The chain's CDR3 is CASSQTRTGLITGELFF.

The chain recombines TRBV5-5 with TRBJ2-5; without DNA, the TCRdb call of TRBD2 cannot be checked. CDR1 is SGHKS and CDR2 is YYEKEE in the germline V gene (reference sequence). The CDR3 loop spans 14 amino acids. The CDR3 reads CASILRGGTETQYF.

The rearrangement joins TRBV7-9 to TRBJ2-1; the D call from TCRdb, TRBD1, cannot be confirmed without DNA. There are 17 residues in the CDR3. CDR1 is SEHNR, CDR2 FQNEAQ, per germline (reference sequence). CDR3 sequence: CASSGSGTPMFYDEQFF.

This chain uses TRBV29-1 with TRBJ1-2; TCRdb's D gene call, TRBD1, goes unchecked for lack of DNA. In germline, CDR1 is SQVTM, CDR2 ANQGSEA. This CDR3 has 15 amino acids. The CDR3 spells CSAPLPGTGGYGYTF.

This chain uses TRBV7-9 with TRBJ2-1; TCRdb outputs TRBD2, but without DNA this stays unchecked. The CDR3 length is 18 residues. Per germline, CDR1 SEHNR and CDR2 FQNEAQ (reference sequence). The chain's CDR3 is CASSVSGTSGASYNEQFF.

Here the CDR3 reads CASSPPGRGLETQYF. The chain links TRBV12-3 or TRBV12-4 to TRBJ2-5; TCRdb calls TRBD1, which cannot be checked without DNA. The CDR3 is 15 amino acids.

The chain employs TRBV2 and TRBJ2-1. From germline, CDR1 is SNHLY and CDR2 FYNNEI. There are 12 residues in the CDR3. The CDR3 is CASSAAYNEQFF.

The rearrangement joins TRBV5-1 to TRBJ2-2; TCRdb indicates TRBD2, and absent DNA this call remains unverified. Germline assignment: CDR1 SGHRS and CDR2 YFSETQ. This CDR3 is built from 14 residues. The CDR3 loop reads CASRIAGRTGELFF.

V gene TRBV7-9 combines with J gene TRBJ2-1; the D call from TCRdb, TRBD2, cannot be confirmed without DNA. The CDR3 contains 16 residues. CDR1 and CDR2 from the germline V gene are SEHNR and FQNEAQ (reference sequence). The CDR3: CASIQMTSGRMDEQFF.